These 26 T cell receptor beta chains were sequenced from one sample in a study of CD8 T cells in ankylosing spondylitis. General study points: Within ankylosing spondylitis blood, a TCR beta motif made up of under 10 highly homologous variants appeared to be characteristic.

One entry per CDR3 protein, called by TCRdb with MiXCR from the 5' RACE reads. In the table there are under 950,000 distinct CDR3 sequences, about 20% of which are singletons. These TCRs are of unknown antigen specificity. Specimen: blood, either unsorted or a sorted T cell fraction (not recorded which). The receptors here all came from a male donor with ankylosing spondylitis.

The chain is built from TRBV7-8 and TRBJ2-7; TRBD2 is a possible D gene (5 bases). Germline V gene data show CDR1 as SGHVS and CDR2 as FQNEAQ. Trimming took off 7 bases at V and 0 bases at J, with 16 bases between the two ends. CDR3 length equals 15 residues. CDR3 amino acids: CASTPGVLYSYEQYF. In DNA form, the CDR3 reads TGTGCCAGCACTCCCGGGGTACTCTACTCCTACGAGCAGTACTTC.

In DNA form, the CDR3 reads TGCAGTGCCCCTCTGCAGGGTCAGACCGGGGAGCTGTTTTTT. Translating gives CSAPLQGQTGELFF. V gene TRBV20-1 combines with J gene TRBJ2-2; TRBD1 is a possible D gene (5 bases). V lost 6 bases to trimming and J lost 5 bases, with 16 bases between them. Germline V gene lookup returns CDR1 DFQATT and CDR2 SNEGSKA (reference sequence). The CDR3 is 14 amino acids.

This clonotype has at least ten counts. The chain combines TRBV24-1 with TRBJ2-1, with D possibly being TRBD1 or TRBD2 (5 bases each). The CDR3 is 15 residues long. V lost 5 bases, J lost 2 bases, and 12 bases lay in between. Germline assignment: CDR1 KGHDR and CDR2 SFDVKD. The DNA of the CDR3 is TGTGCCACCAGTGCTGGGACGGCGCCCTACAATGAGCAGTTCTTC. It yields the protein CATSAGTAPYNEQFF.

There are a few counts of this clonotype. V and J are TRBV29-1 and TRBJ1-1, with D perhaps matching TRBD1 (5 bases). Looked up from germline, CDR1 is SQVTM and CDR2 is ANQGSEA. This CDR3 spans 13 amino acids. V was clipped by 0 bases and J by 5 bases, with 10 bases between them. The CDR3 loop reads CSVEESGGTEAFF. The CDR3 nucleotides are TGCAGCGTTGAAGAGAGCGGGGGAACTGAAGCTTTCTTT.

The rearrangement joins TRBV6-6 to TRBJ1-5; no clear D. Per the germline V gene, CDR1 is MNHNY and CDR2 is SVGAGI (reference sequence). V lost 8 bases to trimming and J lost 4 bases, with 9 bases between them. The CDR3 covers 12 residues. The CDR3 reads CASGYQNQPQHF. CDR3 bases: TGTGCCAGCGGATACCAGAATCAGCCCCAGCATTTT.

The chain is built from TRBV7-9 and TRBJ2-1, with a tentative D call TRBD2 (5 bases). From germline, CDR1 is SEHNR and CDR2 FQNEAQ (reference sequence). The CDR3 contains 14 residues. V lost 4 bases, J lost 3 bases, and 10 bases lay in between. The CDR3, as DNA: TGTGCCAGCAGCTCCACTAGTTACTACAATGAGCAGTTCTTC. The encoded protein is CASSSTSYYNEQFF.

This clonotype was counted a few times. The chain combines TRBV20-1 with TRBJ2-3, with 11 bases aligning to TRBD2. Per the germline V gene, CDR1 is DFQATT and CDR2 is SNEGSKA (reference sequence). The CDR3 is made up of 14 amino acids. With 6 bases clipped from V and 1 base from J, the junction kept 3 bases outside the gene matches. CDR3 sequence reads: CSAMTSGGTDTQYF. The CDR3 nucleotides read TGCAGTGCGATGACTAGCGGGGGCACAGATACGCAGTATTTT.

The chain employs TRBV11-2 and TRBJ2-5, with 9 positions matching TRBD2. Trimming at V came to 3 bases and at J to 2 bases, leaving 19 bases not matched to a gene. CDR3 length equals 20 residues. The germline V gene has CDR1 SGHAT and CDR2 FQNNGV. Written as DNA, the CDR3 is TGTGCCAGCAGCTTCAACCCGCCGGGAGGGCTAGCGGGGCTACAAGAGACCCAGTACTTC. It is translated as CASSFNPPGGLAGLQETQYF. Together with reference TRBV11-2 and TRBJ2-5, the CDR3 gives the full variable domain: EAGVAQSPRYKIIEKRQSVAFWCNPISGHATLYWYQQILGQGPKLLIQFQNNGVVDDSQLPKDRFSAERLKGVDSTLKIQPAKLEDSAVYLCASSFNPPGGLAGLQETQYFGPGTRLLVL.

The rearrangement joins TRBV7-2 to TRBJ2-3, with a weak D call TRBD2 (5 bases). Germline V gene lookup returns CDR1 SGHTA and CDR2 FQGNSA. This CDR3 region has 17 residues. The V end was cut by 3 bases, the J end by 4 bases, with 20 bases between. In DNA, the CDR3 is TGTGCCAGCAGCTTGTTCACGCGGGTCCTGGAAGCAGATACGCAGTATTTT. Amino acids: CASSLFTRVLEADTQYF.

The chain joins TRBV27 to TRBJ1-2; weak D call: TRBD1 (5 bases). The CDR3 runs to 12 residues. Germline CDR1 reads MNHEY; CDR2 reads SMNVEV (reference sequence). V dropped 6 bases and J dropped 8 bases, with 13 bases sitting between them. This CDR3 reads CASSSGRDGYTF. CDR3 nucleotides: TGTGCCAGCAGCTCGGGACGGGACGGCTACACCTTC.

This clonotype was seen only a few times. The chain's CDR3 is CASSLGGTGSWALHF. The CDR3, as DNA: TGTGCCAGCAGTTTAGGGGGGACAGGTTCGTGGGCCCTCCACTTT. The V gene is TRBV12-3 or TRBV12-4, the J gene TRBJ1-6; 8 bases agree with TRBD1. With 1 base clipped from V and 14 bases from J, the junction kept 10 bases outside the gene matches. This CDR3 contains 15 residues.

This clonotype came up a few times. This chain joins TRBV5-5 and TRBJ1-2; no clear D. Germline CDR1 reads SGHKS; CDR2 reads YYEKEE (reference sequence). The germline V and J ends were trimmed by 0 bases and 5 bases, with 14 bases remaining between them. The CDR3 totals 15 residues. DNA for the CDR3: TGTGCCAGCAGCTTGGAACACAGCGCTGGATATGGCTACACCTTC. This encodes CASSLEHSAGYGYTF. The variable domain in full, with the rest retrieved from reference TRBV5-5 and TRBJ1-2, is DAGVTQSPTHLIKTRGQQVTLRCSPISGHKSVSWYQQVLGQGPQFIFQYYEKEERGRGNFPDRFSARQFPNYSSELNVNALLLGDSALYLCASSLEHSAGYGYTFGSGTRLTVV.

This clonotype has a count of ten or more. V is TRBV15 and J is TRBJ2-5, with 7 nucleotides matching TRBD2. V shed 0 bases and J 6 bases; nucleotides not matched to a gene: 7. Germline V lookup: CDR1 LNHNV, CDR2 YYDKDF (reference sequence). This CDR3 is 15 amino acids long. The CDR3 spells CATSRDRAGRQTQYF. CDR3 DNA sequence: TGTGCCACCAGCAGAGATCGAGCGGGAAGGCAGACCCAGTACTTC. The full variable domain, with the rest looked up from reference TRBV15 and TRBJ2-5, is DAMVIQNPRYQVTQFGKPVTLSCSQTLNHNVMYWYQQKSSQAPKLLFHYYDKDFNNEADTPDNFQSRRPNTSFCFLDIRSPGLGDTAMYLCATSRDRAGRQTQYFGPGTRLLVL.

This clonotype was seen only a few times. The J gene is TRBJ2-4, the V gene TRBV5-1; 10 nucleotides agree with TRBD2. With V trimmed by 0 bases and J by 0 bases, 9 bases remained unmatched. The CDR3 is 19 residues long. Germline lookup yields CDR1 SGHRS and CDR2 YFSETQ. For the CDR3, the DNA is TGCGCCAGCAGCTTGGTTAGCGGGGGGCCGGGATCAGCCAAAAACATTCAGTACTTC. Amino acids: CASSLVSGGPGSAKNIQYF.

This clonotype turned up a few times. The chain carries TRBV20-1 and TRBJ2-3; perhaps TRBD1 as D (6 bases). The CDR3 is made up of 14 amino acids. V was clipped by 5 bases and J by 5 bases, with 17 bases between them. CDR1 DFQATT and CDR2 SNEGSKA come from the germline V gene (reference sequence). The CDR3 protein is CSAWWGRDIDTQYF. The CDR3 DNA follows: TGCAGTGCTTGGTGGGGCAGGGACATAGATACGCAGTATTTT.

CDR3 nucleotide sequence: TGTGCCAGCAGTTACACCCGGATTAGGGAGGGCCATAACAATGAGCAGTTCTTC. Translating gives CASSYTRIREGHNNEQFF. The chain recombines TRBV6-2 or TRBV6-3 with TRBJ2-1; 7 bases line up with TRBD2. The V and J ends lost 2 bases and 5 bases, in that order; junction bases with no gene match: 15. From germline, CDR1 is MNHEY and CDR2 SVGEGT. This CDR3 has 18 residues.

The rearrangement uses TRBV27 and TRBJ2-2, with D perhaps assigned TRBD1 or TRBD2 (5 bases each). Germline lookup yields CDR1 MNHEY and CDR2 SMNVEV (reference sequence). V lost 5 bases, J lost 0 bases, and 10 bases lay in between. CDR3 length: 15 amino acids. The CDR3 reads CASSIGTTNTGELFF. The CDR3, as DNA: TGTGCCAGCAGTATCGGGACCACGAACACCGGGGAGCTGTTTTTT.

At least ten counts were recorded for this clonotype. CDR3 sequence reads: CASSSDVRGYTF. CDR3 DNA sequence: TGCGCCAGCAGCTCCGATGTCCGCGGCTACACCTTC. V and J are TRBV5-1 and TRBJ1-2; no clear D gene. Germline V gene data show CDR1 as SGHRS and CDR2 as YFSETQ. The V end lost 3 bases, the J end lost 8 bases, and 11 bases lay between the germline ends. The CDR3 consists of 12 residues. The variable domain in full, with the rest retrieved from reference TRBV5-1 and TRBJ1-2, is KAGVTQTPRYLIKTRGQQVTLSCSPISGHRSVSWYQQTPGQGLQFLFEYFSETQRNKGNFPGRFSGRQFSNSRSEMNVSTLELGDSALYLCASSSDVRGYTFGSGTRLTVV.

This clonotype showed up many times. The chain links TRBV4-3 to TRBJ1-1; 12 bases line up with TRBD1. The junction had 9 bases not matched to a gene; V was cut back by 3 bases and J by 4 bases. This CDR3 region has 17 residues. Per the germline V gene, CDR1 is LGHNA and CDR2 is YSLEER. The CDR3 is CASSQDGDRGLATEAFF. The CDR3 nucleotides are TGCGCCAGCAGCCAGGACGGGGACAGGGGGCTGGCCACTGAAGCTTTCTTT.

This clonotype was detected a few times. This rearrangement joins TRBV6-6 to TRBJ2-3; D remains unclear. V lost 4 bases and J 7 bases, leaving 12 bases between the germline ends. Germline CDR1 is MNHNY and CDR2 is SVGAGI (reference sequence). CDR3 length equals 13 residues. This CDR3 is CASSSSGGNTQYF. For the CDR3, the DNA is TGTGCCAGCAGTTCCTCGGGTGGGAATACGCAGTATTTT.

The chain recombines TRBV20-1 with TRBJ1-6; weak D call: TRBD1 (5 bases). CDR1 is DFQATT and CDR2 is SNEGSKA in the germline V gene (reference sequence). Trimming pared 1 base from V and 10 bases from J, leaving 14 bases between. The CDR3 runs to 14 residues. CDR3 sequence: CSARVGPPRSPLHF. The CDR3 coding sequence is TGCAGTGCTAGAGTGGGGCCCCCGAGGTCACCCCTCCACTTT.

V gene TRBV12-3 or TRBV12-4 combines with J gene TRBJ1-3; D is undetermined. The CDR3 has 13 residues. V was pared by 8 bases and J by 3 bases, with 11 bases between. The CDR3 DNA is TGTGCCAGCCACCGACGGATTGGAAACACCATATATTTT. As protein: CASHRRIGNTIYF.

This clonotype has a handful of counts. The J gene is TRBJ1-1, the V gene TRBV12-3 or TRBV12-4; 7 bases agree with TRBD1. Trimming took 6 bases from V and 1 from J; bases not matched to a gene: 2. The CDR3 runs 13 residues. The CDR3 DNA follows: TGTGCCAGCAGGAGGACAGGGAACACTGAAGCTTTCTTT. Encoded protein: CASRRTGNTEAFF.

This clonotype has just a few counts. This chain uses TRBV24-1 with TRBJ2-7; 10 bases align to TRBD1. This CDR3 contains 13 residues. V was pared by 0 bases and J by 13 bases, with 5 bases of the junction left unmatched. CDR1 and CDR2 (germline): KGHDR, SFDVKD. CDR3 sequence reads: CATSDLRGQGLYF. The CDR3 DNA reads TGTGCCACCAGTGATTTGAGGGGACAGGGGCTTTACTTC.

In its sample, this clonotype was seen a few times. The genes are TRBV5-6 and TRBJ2-1; the match to TRBD2 covers 11 bases. Germline CDR1 is SGHDT and CDR2 is YYEEEE. Germline trimming cut 1 base from V and 8 bases from J; bases unmatched to any gene: 14. CDR3 length equals 18 residues. CDR3 region: CASSLFLAGGSDRDEQFF. The CDR3 bases are TGTGCCAGCAGCTTGTTTCTAGCGGGAGGTTCGGATCGCGATGAGCAGTTCTTC.

J is TRBJ2-1 and V is TRBV4-2; 8 bases match TRBD2. Unmatched junction bases numbered 7, after V lost 0 bases and J lost 3 bases. Germline CDR1 is LGHNA and CDR2 is YNFKEQ. This CDR3 region has 17 residues. The CDR3, as DNA: TGTGCCAGCAGCCAAGATGCAGCGGGAGAGGTCTACAATGAGCAGTTCTTC. Translation gives CASSQDAAGEVYNEQFF.